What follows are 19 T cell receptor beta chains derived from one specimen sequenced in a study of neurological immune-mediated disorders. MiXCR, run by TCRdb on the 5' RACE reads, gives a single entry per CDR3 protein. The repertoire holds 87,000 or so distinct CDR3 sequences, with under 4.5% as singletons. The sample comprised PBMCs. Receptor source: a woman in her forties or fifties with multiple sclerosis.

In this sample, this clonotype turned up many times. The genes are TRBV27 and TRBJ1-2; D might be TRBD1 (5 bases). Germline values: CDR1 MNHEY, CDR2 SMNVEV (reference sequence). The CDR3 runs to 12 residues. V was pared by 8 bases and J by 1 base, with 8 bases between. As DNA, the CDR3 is TGTGCCAGCCAGGGAAATAACTATGGCTACACCTTC. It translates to CASQGNNYGYTF.

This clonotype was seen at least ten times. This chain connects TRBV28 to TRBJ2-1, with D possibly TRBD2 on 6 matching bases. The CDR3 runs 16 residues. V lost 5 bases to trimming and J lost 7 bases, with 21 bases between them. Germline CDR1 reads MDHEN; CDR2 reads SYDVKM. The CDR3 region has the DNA TGTGCCAGCAGTCCGATAGGGGTGACTAGGTCAAATGAGCAGTTCTTC. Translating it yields CASSPIGVTRSNEQFF.

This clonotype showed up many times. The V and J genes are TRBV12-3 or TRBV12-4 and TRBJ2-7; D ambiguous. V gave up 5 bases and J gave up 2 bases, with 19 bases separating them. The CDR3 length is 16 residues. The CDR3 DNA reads TGTGCCAGCAGTCCCCTTCTGACACCAAAAGCCTACGAGCAGTACTTC. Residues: CASSPLLTPKAYEQYF.

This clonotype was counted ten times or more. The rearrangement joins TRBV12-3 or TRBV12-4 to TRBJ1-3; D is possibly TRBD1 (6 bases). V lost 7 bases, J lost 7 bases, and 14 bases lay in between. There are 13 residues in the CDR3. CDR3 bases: TGTGCCAGCACCCTGACAGGCGGCAACACCATATATTTT. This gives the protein CASTLTGGNTIYF.

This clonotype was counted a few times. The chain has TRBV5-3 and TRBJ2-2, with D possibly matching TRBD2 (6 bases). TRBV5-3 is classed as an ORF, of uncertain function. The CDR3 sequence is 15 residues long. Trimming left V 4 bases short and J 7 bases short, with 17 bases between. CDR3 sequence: CARSVQEGLVGELFF. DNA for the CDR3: TGTGCCAGAAGCGTCCAGGAGGGTCTGGTCGGGGAGCTGTTTTTT.

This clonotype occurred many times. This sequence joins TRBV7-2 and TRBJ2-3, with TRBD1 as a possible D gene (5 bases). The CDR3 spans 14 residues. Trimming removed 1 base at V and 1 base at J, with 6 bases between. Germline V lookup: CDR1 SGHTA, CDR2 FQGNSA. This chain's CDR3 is CASSLVGRTDTQYF. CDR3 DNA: TGTGCCAGCAGCTTAGTGGGGCGCACAGATACGCAGTATTTT.

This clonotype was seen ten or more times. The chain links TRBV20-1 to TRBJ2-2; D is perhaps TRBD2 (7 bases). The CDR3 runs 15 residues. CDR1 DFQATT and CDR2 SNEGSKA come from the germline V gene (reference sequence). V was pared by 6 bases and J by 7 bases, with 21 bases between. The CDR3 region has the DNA TGCAGTGCCCGGGCGGAGGGGGGGGTACTCGGGGAGCTGTTTTTT. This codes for CSARAEGGVLGELFF.

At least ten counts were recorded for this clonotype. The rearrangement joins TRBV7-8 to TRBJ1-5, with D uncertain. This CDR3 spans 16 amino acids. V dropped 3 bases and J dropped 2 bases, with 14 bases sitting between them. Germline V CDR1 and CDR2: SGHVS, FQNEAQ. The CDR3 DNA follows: TGTGCCAGCAGCTTGGTGCGCCAACGAGGCAATCAGCCCCAGCATTTT. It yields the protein CASSLVRQRGNQPQHF.

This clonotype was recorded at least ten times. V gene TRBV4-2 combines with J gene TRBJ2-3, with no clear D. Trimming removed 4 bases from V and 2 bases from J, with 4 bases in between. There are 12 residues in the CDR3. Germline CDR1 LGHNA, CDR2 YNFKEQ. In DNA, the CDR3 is TGTGCCAGCAGCCGCGACACAGATACGCAGTATTTT. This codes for CASSRDTDTQYF.

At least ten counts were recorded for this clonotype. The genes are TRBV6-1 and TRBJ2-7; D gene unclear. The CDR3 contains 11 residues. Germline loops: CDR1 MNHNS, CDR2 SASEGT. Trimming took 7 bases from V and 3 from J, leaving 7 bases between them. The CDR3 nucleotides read TGTGCCAGCATGGACCTCTACGAGCAGTACTTC. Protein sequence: CASMDLYEQYF.

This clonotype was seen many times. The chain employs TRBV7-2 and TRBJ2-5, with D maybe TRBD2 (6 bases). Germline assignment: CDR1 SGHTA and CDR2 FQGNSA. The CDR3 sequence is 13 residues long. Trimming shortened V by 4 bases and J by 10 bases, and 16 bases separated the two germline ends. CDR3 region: CASSSEKGRHQYF. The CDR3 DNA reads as TGTGCCAGCAGCTCAGAAAAGGGGAGGCACCAGTACTTC.

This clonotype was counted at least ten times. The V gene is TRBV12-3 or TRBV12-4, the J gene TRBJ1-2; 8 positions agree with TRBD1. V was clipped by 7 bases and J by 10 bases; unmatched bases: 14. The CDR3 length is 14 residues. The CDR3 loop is CASNPDRASNDYTF. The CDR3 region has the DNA TGTGCCAGCAACCCGGACAGGGCCTCGAATGACTACACCTTC.

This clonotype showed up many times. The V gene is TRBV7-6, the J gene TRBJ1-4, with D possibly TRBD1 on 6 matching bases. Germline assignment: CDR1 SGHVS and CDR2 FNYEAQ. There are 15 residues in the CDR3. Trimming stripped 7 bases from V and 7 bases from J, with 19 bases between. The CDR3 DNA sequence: TGTGCCAGCACCCCAAGGGGGGGTGTAGGTGAAAAACTGTTTTTT. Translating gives CASTPRGGVGEKLFF.

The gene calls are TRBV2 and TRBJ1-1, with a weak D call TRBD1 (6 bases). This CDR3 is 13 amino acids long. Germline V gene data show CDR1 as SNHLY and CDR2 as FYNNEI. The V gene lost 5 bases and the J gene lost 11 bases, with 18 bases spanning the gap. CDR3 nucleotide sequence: TGTGCCAGCAGTTACGACGACAGGCCGTTCGCTTTCTTT. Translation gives CASSYDDRPFAFF.

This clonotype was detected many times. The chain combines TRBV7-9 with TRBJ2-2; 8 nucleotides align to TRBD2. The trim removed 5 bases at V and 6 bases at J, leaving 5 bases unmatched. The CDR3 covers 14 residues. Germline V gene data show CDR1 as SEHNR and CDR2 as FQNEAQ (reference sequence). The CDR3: CASSGWTSPGELFF. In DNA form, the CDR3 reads TGTGCCAGCAGCGGATGGACTAGCCCCGGGGAGCTGTTTTTT.

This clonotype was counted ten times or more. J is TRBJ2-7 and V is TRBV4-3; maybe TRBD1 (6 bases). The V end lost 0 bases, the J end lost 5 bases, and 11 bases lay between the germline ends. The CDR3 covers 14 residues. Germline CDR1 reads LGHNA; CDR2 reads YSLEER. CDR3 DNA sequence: TGCGCCAGCAGCCAAGATCAGGGGTCGCACGAGCAGTACTTC. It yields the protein CASSQDQGSHEQYF.

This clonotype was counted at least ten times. CDR3 sequence (DNA): TGTGCCAGCAGTTCCCGAGGGGATTGGAACACTGAAGCTTTCTTT. As protein: CASSSRGDWNTEAFF. The chain joins TRBV12-3 or TRBV12-4 to TRBJ1-1; D may be TRBD1 (5 bases). The V gene lost 4 bases and the J gene lost 1 base, with 13 bases spanning the gap. CDR3 length: 15 amino acids.

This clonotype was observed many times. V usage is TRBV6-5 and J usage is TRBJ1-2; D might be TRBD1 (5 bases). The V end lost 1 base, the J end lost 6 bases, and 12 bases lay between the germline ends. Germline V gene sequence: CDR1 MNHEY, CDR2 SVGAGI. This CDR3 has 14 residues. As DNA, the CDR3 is TGTGCCAGCAGTTACTATCAGGGTAGGGATGGCTACACCTTC. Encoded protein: CASSYYQGRDGYTF.

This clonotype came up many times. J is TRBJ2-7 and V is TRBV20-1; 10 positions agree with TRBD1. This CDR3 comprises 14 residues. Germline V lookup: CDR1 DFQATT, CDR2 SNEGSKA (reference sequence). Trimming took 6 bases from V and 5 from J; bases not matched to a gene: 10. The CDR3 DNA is TGCAGTGCGATTAGGGGACAGGGGACGAACGAGCAGTACTTC. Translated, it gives CSAIRGQGTNEQYF.